This paragraph covers one T cell receptor beta chain sequence. Trimming removed 5 bases at V and 8 bases at J, with 16 bases between. The CDR3 contains 14 residues. Germline CDR1 reads MDHEN; CDR2 reads SYDVKM. The sample originates from a study of T cell responses to AZD1222 COVID-19 vaccine. Assay: immunoSEQ multiplex PCR; the TCRdb copy retains only in-frame clones and omits some. The sample consists of approximately 160,000 clones, 90% to 95% of them appearing once. This clonotype originated in an adult in good health. Sequenced here: peripheral blood, sampled on day 0 of AZD1222 vaccination. The chain has TRBV28 and TRBJ2-1; unclear D gene. CDR3 in DNA: TGTGCCAGCAGTCCCAGCCCGATTAACGATGAGCAGTTCTTC. It specifies CASSPSPINDEQFF.